This entry concerns a single T cell receptor (beta chain). This sample is drawn from a study of blood T cell repertoires in COVID-19. In the study overall: Whether acute or convalescent, the COVID-19 samples came from the United States, Italy and Spain. PBMCs, B-cell-depleted T cells, or T cells were the source of the cDNA or gDNA that made up the material.

Germline V CDR1 and CDR2: KGHSH, LQKENI. CDR3 length: 15 amino acids. With V trimmed by 3 bases and J by 2 bases, 4 bases remained unmatched. In the source study's methods: Scientists estimated how many nucleated cells there were by amplifying reference gene primers. Produced via immunoSEQ multiplex PCR; TCRdb's table is partial and in-frame only. Clonal size and the V and J genes are those of that table, whereas D and trimming came from the DNA. The data hold approximately 36,000 clones, with roughly 90% observed a single time. This receptor was obtained from a human donor in a cohort sampled during active COVID-19. V gene TRBV18 combines with J gene TRBJ1-1, with 9 bases fitting TRBD1. The sequenced sample was peripheral blood. CDR3 amino acids: CASSPGTGFNTEAFF. The DNA of the CDR3 is TGTGCCAGCTCACCCGGGACAGGGTTTAACACTGAAGCTTTCTTT.